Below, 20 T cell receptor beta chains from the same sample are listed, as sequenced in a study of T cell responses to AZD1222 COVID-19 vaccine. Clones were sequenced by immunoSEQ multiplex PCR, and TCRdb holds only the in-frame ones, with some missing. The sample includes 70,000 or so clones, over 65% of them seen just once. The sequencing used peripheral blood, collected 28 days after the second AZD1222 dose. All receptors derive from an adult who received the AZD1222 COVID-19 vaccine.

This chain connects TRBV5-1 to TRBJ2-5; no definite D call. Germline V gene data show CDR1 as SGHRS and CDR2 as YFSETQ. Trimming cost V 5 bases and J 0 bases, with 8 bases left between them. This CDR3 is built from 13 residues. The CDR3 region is CASRMTYQETQYF. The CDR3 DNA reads TGCGCCAGCAGAATGACTTACCAAGAGACCCAGTACTTC.

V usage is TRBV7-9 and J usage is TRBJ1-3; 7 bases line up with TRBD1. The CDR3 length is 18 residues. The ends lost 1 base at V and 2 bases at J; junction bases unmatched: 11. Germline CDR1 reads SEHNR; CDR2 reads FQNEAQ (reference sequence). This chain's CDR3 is CASSLGGGLTAPGNTIYF. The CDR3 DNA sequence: TGTGCCAGCAGCTTAGGAGGGGGCTTGACAGCTCCTGGAAACACCATATATTTT.

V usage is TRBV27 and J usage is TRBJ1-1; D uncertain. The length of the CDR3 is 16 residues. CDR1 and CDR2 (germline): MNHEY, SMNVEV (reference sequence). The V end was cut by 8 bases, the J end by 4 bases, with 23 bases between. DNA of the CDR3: TGTGCCAGCGAGCCCGGTAGTGGGTTAATGGGCACTGAAGCTTTCTTT. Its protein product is CASEPGSGLMGTEAFF.

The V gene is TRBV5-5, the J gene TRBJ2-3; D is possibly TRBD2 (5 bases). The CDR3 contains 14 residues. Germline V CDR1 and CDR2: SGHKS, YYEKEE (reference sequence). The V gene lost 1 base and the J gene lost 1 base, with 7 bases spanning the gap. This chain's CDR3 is CASSLRGGTDTQYF. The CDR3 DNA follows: TGTGCCAGCAGCTTGCGGGGAGGCACAGATACGCAGTATTTT.

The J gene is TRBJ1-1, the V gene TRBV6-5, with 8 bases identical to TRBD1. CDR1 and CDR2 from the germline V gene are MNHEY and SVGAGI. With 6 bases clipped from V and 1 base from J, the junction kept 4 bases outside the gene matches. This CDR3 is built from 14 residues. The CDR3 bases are TGTGCCAGCAGAAGACAGGGGTCGAACACTGAAGCTTTCTTT. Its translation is CASRRQGSNTEAFF.

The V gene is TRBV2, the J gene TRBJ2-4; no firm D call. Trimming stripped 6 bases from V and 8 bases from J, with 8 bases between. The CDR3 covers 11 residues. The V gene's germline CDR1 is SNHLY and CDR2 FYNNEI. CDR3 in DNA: TGTGCCAGCAGAGGGTTGGACATTCAGTACTTC. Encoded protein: CASRGLDIQYF.

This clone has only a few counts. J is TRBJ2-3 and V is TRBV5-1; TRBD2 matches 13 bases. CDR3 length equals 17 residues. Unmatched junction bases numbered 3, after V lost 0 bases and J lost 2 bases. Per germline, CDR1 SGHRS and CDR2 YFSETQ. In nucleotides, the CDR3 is TGCGCCAGCAGCTTGGGGACTAGCGGGGGAGTCACAGATACGCAGTATTTT. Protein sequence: CASSLGTSGGVTDTQYF. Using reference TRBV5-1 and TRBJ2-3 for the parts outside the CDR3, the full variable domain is KAGVTQTPRYLIKTRGQQVTLSCSPISGHRSVSWYQQTPGQGLQFLFEYFSETQRNKGNFPGRFSGRQFSNSRSEMNVSTLELGDSALYLCASSLGTSGGVTDTQYFGPGTRLTVL.

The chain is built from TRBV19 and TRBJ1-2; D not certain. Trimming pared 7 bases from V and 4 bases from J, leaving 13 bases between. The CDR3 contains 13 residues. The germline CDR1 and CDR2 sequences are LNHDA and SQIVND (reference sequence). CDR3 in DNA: TGTGCCAGTACCATCAGTAGGTCCTATGGCTACACCTTC. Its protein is CASTISRSYGYTF.

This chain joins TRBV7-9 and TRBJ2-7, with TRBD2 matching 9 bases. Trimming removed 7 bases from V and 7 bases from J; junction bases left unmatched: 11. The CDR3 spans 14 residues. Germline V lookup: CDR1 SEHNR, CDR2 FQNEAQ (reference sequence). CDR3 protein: CASTEAGGPLEQYF. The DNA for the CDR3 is TGTGCCAGCACCGAAGCGGGAGGTCCCCTAGAGCAGTACTTC. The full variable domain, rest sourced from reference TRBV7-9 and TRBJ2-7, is DTGVSQNPRHKITKRGQNVTFRCDPISEHNRLYWYRQTLGQGPEFLTYFQNEAQLEKSRLLSDRFSAERPKGSFSTLEIQRTEQGDSAMYLCASTEAGGPLEQYFGPGTRLTVT.

CDR3 DNA sequence: TGTGCCATCAGGAGAGGGGGAGTGTTGGGGAATGAGCAGTTCTTC. Its protein is CAIRRGGVLGNEQFF. This sequence joins TRBV10-3 and TRBJ2-1; maybe TRBD1 (6 bases). Germline V gene sequence: CDR1 ENHRY, CDR2 SYGVKD. The CDR3 is 15 residues long. The V gene lost 6 bases and the J gene lost 7 bases, with 19 bases spanning the gap.

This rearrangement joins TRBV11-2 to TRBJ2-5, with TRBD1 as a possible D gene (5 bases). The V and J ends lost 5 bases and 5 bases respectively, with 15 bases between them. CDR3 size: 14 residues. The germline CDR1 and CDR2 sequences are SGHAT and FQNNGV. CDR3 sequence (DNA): TGTGCCAGCAGCATCGACAGCTATGAGGAGACCCAGTACTTC. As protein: CASSIDSYEETQYF.

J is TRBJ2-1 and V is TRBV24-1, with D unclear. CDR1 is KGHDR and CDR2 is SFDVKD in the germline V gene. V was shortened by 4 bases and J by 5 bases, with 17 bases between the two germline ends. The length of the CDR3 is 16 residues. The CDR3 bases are TGTGCCACCAGTGACCCCGGAGCTTCACAAAACAATGAGCAGTTCTTC. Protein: CATSDPGASQNNEQFF.

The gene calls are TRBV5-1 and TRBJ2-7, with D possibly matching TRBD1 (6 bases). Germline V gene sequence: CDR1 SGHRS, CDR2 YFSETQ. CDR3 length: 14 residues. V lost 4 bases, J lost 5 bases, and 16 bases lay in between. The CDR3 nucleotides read TGCGCCAGCAGCGAATTCTCACAGGGAAACGAGCAGTACTTC. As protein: CASSEFSQGNEQYF.

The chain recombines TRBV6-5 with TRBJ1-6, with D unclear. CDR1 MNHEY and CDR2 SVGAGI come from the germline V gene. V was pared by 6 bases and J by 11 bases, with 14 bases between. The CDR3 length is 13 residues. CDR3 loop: CASSEHQAPPLHF. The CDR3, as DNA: TGTGCCAGCAGCGAGCACCAGGCTCCACCCCTCCACTTT.

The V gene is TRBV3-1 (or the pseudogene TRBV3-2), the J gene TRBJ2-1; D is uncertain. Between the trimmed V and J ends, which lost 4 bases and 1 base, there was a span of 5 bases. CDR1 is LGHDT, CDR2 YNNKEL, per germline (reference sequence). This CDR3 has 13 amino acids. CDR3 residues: CASSPISYNEQFF. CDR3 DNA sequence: TGTGCCAGCAGCCCGATATCCTACAATGAGCAGTTCTTC.

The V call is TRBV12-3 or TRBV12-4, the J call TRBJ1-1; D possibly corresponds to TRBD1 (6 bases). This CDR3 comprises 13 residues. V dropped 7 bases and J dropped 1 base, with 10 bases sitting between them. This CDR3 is CASNLQGNTEAFF. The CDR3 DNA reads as TGTGCCAGCAATCTACAGGGGAACACTGAAGCTTTCTTT.

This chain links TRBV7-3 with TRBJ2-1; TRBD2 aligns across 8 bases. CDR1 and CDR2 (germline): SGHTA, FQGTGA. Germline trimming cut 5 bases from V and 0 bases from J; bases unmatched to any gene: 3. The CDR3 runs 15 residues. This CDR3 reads CASSPSGGSYNEQFF. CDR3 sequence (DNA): TGTGCCAGCAGCCCGAGCGGGGGCTCCTACAATGAGCAGTTCTTC. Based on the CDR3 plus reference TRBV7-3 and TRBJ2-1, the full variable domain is GAGVSQTPSNKVTEKGKYVELRCDPISGHTALYWYRQSLGQGPEFLIYFQGTGAADDSGLPNDRFFAVRPEGSVSTLKIQRTERGDSAVYLCASSPSGGSYNEQFFGPGTRLTVL.

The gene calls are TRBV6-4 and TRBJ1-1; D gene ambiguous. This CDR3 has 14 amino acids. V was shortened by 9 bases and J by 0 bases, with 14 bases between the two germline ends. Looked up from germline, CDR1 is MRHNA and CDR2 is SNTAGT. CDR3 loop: CARSLQTLNTEAFF. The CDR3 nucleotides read TGTGCCAGGAGTCTACAGACTTTGAACACTGAAGCTTTCTTT.

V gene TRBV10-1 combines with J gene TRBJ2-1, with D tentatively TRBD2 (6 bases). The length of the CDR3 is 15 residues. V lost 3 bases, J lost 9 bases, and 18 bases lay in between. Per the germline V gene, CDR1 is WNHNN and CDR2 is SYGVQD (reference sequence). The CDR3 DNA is TGCGCCAGCAGTGACCCCACCGGCGGGGCCGTTGAGCAGTTCTTC. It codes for CASSDPTGGAVEQFF.

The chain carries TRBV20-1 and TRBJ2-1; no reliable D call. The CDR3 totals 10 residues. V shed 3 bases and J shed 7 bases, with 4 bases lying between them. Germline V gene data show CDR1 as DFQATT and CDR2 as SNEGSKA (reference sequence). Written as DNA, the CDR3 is TGCAGTGCTAGGGCGAATGAGCAGTTCTTC. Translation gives CSARANEQFF.